The 30 T cell receptor beta chains below come from one sample, sequenced in a study of T-cell memory formation after mild COVID-19. Via MiXCR, TCRdb re-called the 5' RACE reads, giving one row per CDR3 protein. The data hold about 270,000 distinct CDR3 sequences, with around 16% observed a single time. Sample: PBMCs or a T cell subset sorted from them (not recorded which). The receptors originated from a man between 18 and 29 years old who had mild COVID-19 (a few samples of this study predate the infection). Cell type and time point are not known.

The V gene is TRBV12-3 or TRBV12-4, the J gene TRBJ2-5; 8 bases line up with TRBD2. The CDR3 length is 15 residues. V dropped 2 bases and J dropped 1; count of bases not matched to a gene: 3. The CDR3 sequence is CASSLRRGAQETQYF. In DNA, the CDR3 is TGTGCCAGCAGTTTAAGGCGGGGGGCCCAAGAGACCCAGTACTTC.

This clonotype was observed a handful of times. The DNA for the CDR3 is TGTGCCAGCAGCGTTGGGCTAGCTCGGGCTCTGACCTACAATGAGCAGTTCTTC. Protein sequence: CASSVGLARALTYNEQFF. This chain links TRBV9 with TRBJ2-1; the D gene is possibly TRBD2 (5 bases). The CDR3 loop spans 18 amino acids. Per the germline V gene, CDR1 is SGDLS and CDR2 is YYNGEE. The V and J ends lost 2 bases and 2 bases respectively, with 20 bases between them.

This clonotype showed up many times. The V gene is TRBV9, the J gene TRBJ2-1, with D hard to call. This CDR3 comprises 13 residues. The germline V and J ends were trimmed by 0 bases and 15 bases, with 16 bases remaining between them. Looked up from germline, CDR1 is SGDLS and CDR2 is YYNGEE. The CDR3 nucleotides read TGTGCCAGCAGCGTAGCTGGTTCAGGCCAGCGGTTCTTC. It is translated as CASSVAGSGQRFF.

The rearrangement joins TRBV25-1 to TRBJ2-3, with a weak D call TRBD2 (6 bases). Trimming stripped 6 bases from V and 1 base from J, with 11 bases between. The germline V gene encodes CDR1 MGHDK and CDR2 SYGVNS. The CDR3 covers 14 residues. The CDR3 region is CASRDYLGTDTQYF. The CDR3 bases are TGTGCCAGCAGGGACTATCTTGGCACAGATACGCAGTATTTT.

This clonotype was detected a few times. This chain links TRBV2 with TRBJ1-6, with TRBD1 identical over 7 bases. Losses at the gene ends were 5 bases for V and 6 bases for J; bases not matched to a gene: 7. CDR1 is SNHLY and CDR2 is FYNNEI in the germline V gene. The CDR3 loop spans 15 amino acids. For the CDR3, the DNA is TGTGCCAGCAGTCTGAGGGGACAGACTAATTCACCCCTCCACTTT. The encoded protein is CASSLRGQTNSPLHF.

The chain joins TRBV5-1 to TRBJ2-5, with D possibly TRBD2 on 6 matching bases. V dropped 2 bases and J dropped 5 bases, with 16 bases sitting between them. The CDR3 is 15 amino acids. Germline V gives CDR1 SGHRS, CDR2 YFSETQ. CDR3 residues: CASSFGSGVRETQYF. Written as DNA, the CDR3 is TGCGCCAGCAGCTTCGGATCGGGGGTGAGGGAGACCCAGTACTTC.

The genes are TRBV20-1 and TRBJ2-5; D gene uncertain. The CDR3 spans 12 residues. V was pared by 3 bases and J by 4 bases, with 9 bases between. CDR1 is DFQATT and CDR2 is SNEGSKA in the germline V gene (reference sequence). CDR3 sequence reads: CSARKAPETQYF. CDR3 in DNA: TGCAGTGCTAGGAAAGCGCCAGAGACCCAGTACTTC.

The CDR3 coding sequence is TGTGCCAGCAGCTTAACTGGATCTAGCTCTGGAAACACCATATATTTT. Its protein product is CASSLTGSSSGNTIYF. The chain couples TRBV7-3 to TRBJ1-3, with D uncertain. Germline V gene lookup returns CDR1 SGHTA and CDR2 FQGTGA. The V gene lost 0 bases and the J gene lost 0 bases, with 9 bases spanning the gap. The CDR3 runs 16 residues.

The chain joins TRBV6-2 or TRBV6-3 to TRBJ2-7; D call uncertain. Trimming cost V 4 bases and J 6 bases, with 7 bases left between them. The germline V gene encodes CDR1 MNHEY and CDR2 SVGEGT. The CDR3 loop spans 11 amino acids. The CDR3 bases are TGTGCCAGCAGTTTCAGTGGCGAGCAGTACGTC. It translates to CASSFSGEQYV.

The genes are TRBV7-2 and TRBJ1-2, with unresolved D. V gave up 7 bases and J gave up 4 bases, with 13 bases separating them. Germline CDR1 and CDR2: SGHTA and FQGNSA. The CDR3 is made up of 13 amino acids. CDR3 sequence (DNA): TGTGCCAGCACCCCCCCGGGATCCTATGGCTACACCTTC. Its translation is CASTPPGSYGYTF.

This clonotype was observed a few times. V usage is TRBV7-2 and J usage is TRBJ2-1; 12 bases agree with TRBD2. Losses at the gene ends were 4 bases for V and 7 bases for J; bases not matched to a gene: 5. The CDR3 covers 15 residues. From germline, CDR1 is SGHTA and CDR2 FQGNSA. This CDR3 reads CASSSLAGGRNEQFF. CDR3 nucleotides: TGTGCCAGCAGCTCACTAGCGGGGGGCCGTAATGAGCAGTTCTTC.

This clonotype was seen only a few times. The chain couples TRBV28 to TRBJ1-2; 7 bases are a match to TRBD1. The CDR3 has 15 residues. Germline V lookup: CDR1 MDHEN, CDR2 SYDVKM. The V and J ends lost 6 bases and 2 bases, in that order; junction bases with no gene match: 9. The CDR3 sequence: CASSAGGDSNYGYTF. In DNA form, the CDR3 reads TGTGCCAGCAGCGCCGGCGGGGACAGCAACTATGGCTACACCTTC.

The chain recombines TRBV9 with TRBJ2-5, with 7 nucleotides matching TRBD2. This CDR3 is built from 13 residues. CDR1 and CDR2 from the germline V gene are SGDLS and YYNGEE. J gave up 5 bases and V 0 bases, and 1 base lay outside the gene matches. CDR3 loop: CASSVELAETQYF. CDR3 DNA: TGTGCCAGCAGCGTAGAACTAGCGGAGACCCAGTACTTC.

This clonotype has at least ten counts. This sequence joins TRBV7-3 and TRBJ2-1; TRBD1 is a possible D gene (6 bases). The CDR3 runs to 13 residues. Germline V gene sequence: CDR1 SGHTA, CDR2 FQGTGA. Trimming pared 5 bases from V and 8 bases from J, leaving 13 bases between. The CDR3 DNA follows: TGTGCCAGCAGCGCCACAGGGTTTGATGAGCAGTTCTTC. Amino acids: CASSATGFDEQFF. Complete variable domain (other parts from reference TRBV7-3 and TRBJ2-1): GAGVSQTPSNKVTEKGKYVELRCDPISGHTALYWYRQSLGQGPEFLIYFQGTGAADDSGLPNDRFFAVRPEGSVSTLKIQRTERGDSAVYLCASSATGFDEQFFGPGTRLTVL.

Only a few counts were recorded for this clonotype. This chain links TRBV12-3 or TRBV12-4 with TRBJ2-6; the match to TRBD1 covers 9 bases. This CDR3 has 19 amino acids. The junction had 8 bases not matched to a gene; V was cut back by 1 base and J by 1 base. CDR3: CASSLGEGQGWSGANVLTF. The CDR3 DNA is TGTGCCAGCAGTTTAGGGGAAGGACAGGGGTGGTCTGGGGCCAACGTCCTGACTTTC.

This clonotype has at least ten counts. The chain employs TRBV7-2 and TRBJ2-1, with TRBD1 matching 7 bases. Germline CDR1 SGHTA, CDR2 FQGNSA. The V gene end was trimmed by 0 bases and the J gene end by 3 bases; junction bases not matched to a gene: 5. The CDR3 sequence is 16 residues long. CDR3 region: CASSLAMAGGYNEQFF. The CDR3 DNA reads TGTGCCAGCAGCTTAGCGATGGCAGGGGGCTACAATGAGCAGTTCTTC.

This clonotype was found a few times. A junction boundary mismatches the germline segment, possibly from a read error. This chain uses TRBV10-1 with TRBJ2-2; D is perhaps TRBD1 (6 bases). Looked up from germline, CDR1 is WNHNN and CDR2 is SYGVQD (reference sequence). The CDR3 extends over 13 amino acids. The CDR3 nucleotides read TGCGCCACCAGTCGACAGGTCACCGGGGAGCTGTTTTTT. Amino acid sequence: CATSRQVTGELFF.

A few counts support this clonotype. The rearrangement joins TRBV4-1 to TRBJ2-4; D could derive from TRBD1 or TRBD2 (5 bases each). The CDR3 sequence is 15 residues long. Germline-derived CDR1 and CDR2 are MGHRA and YSYEKL. V dropped 1 base and J dropped 7 bases, with 14 bases sitting between them. The CDR3 DNA follows: TGCGCCAGCAGCCAAGTTCCGGGACCTCGGAACATTCAGTACTTC. Amino acids: CASSQVPGPRNIQYF.

The chain carries TRBV4-1 and TRBJ2-7; D gene unclear. Trimming left V 0 bases short and J 8 bases short, with 11 bases between. Germline loops: CDR1 MGHRA, CDR2 YSYEKL. This CDR3 comprises 13 residues. Written as DNA, the CDR3 is TGCGCCAGCAGCCAAGATCCCTTCGGGCAGCAGTACTTC. Translating it yields CASSQDPFGQQYF.

V usage is TRBV29-1 and J usage is TRBJ1-5; D is unresolved. CDR1 and CDR2 (germline): SQVTM, ANQGSEA. Trimming removed 8 bases from V and 13 bases from J, with 18 bases in between. This CDR3 comprises 11 residues. The CDR3 DNA reads TGCAGCACAAAAGTCGACGGCTCTCAGCATTTT. Protein: CSTKVDGSQHF.

The sample holds a few counts of this clonotype. The chain joins TRBV21-1 to TRBJ1-1. TRBV21-1 constitutes a pseudogene. This CDR3 contains 14 residues. In DNA, the CDR3 is TGTGCCATTCACCTTGGGGAGGTGTACACTGAAGCTTTCTTT. This gives the protein CAIHLGEVYTEAFF.

The chain employs TRBV6-4 and TRBJ2-6, with a tentative D call TRBD1 (6 bases). Trimming removed 3 bases from V and 0 bases from J, with 6 bases in between. The CDR3 has 15 residues. From germline, CDR1 is MRHNA and CDR2 SNTAGT. The CDR3 DNA reads TGTGCCAGCAGTGAGACAGGCTCTGGGGCCAACGTCCTGACTTTC. Its protein is CASSETGSGANVLTF.

The rearrangement uses TRBV5-1 and TRBJ2-7; the D gene could be TRBD1 or TRBD2 (5 bases each). Germline CDR1 and CDR2: SGHRS and YFSETQ. The CDR3 length is 14 residues. V was clipped by 2 bases and J by 7 bases, with 16 bases between them. The CDR3 reads CASSFHQGESEQYF. The CDR3 region has the DNA TGCGCCAGCAGCTTTCACCAGGGAGAGTCGGAGCAGTACTTC. The variable domain in full, with the rest retrieved from reference TRBV5-1 and TRBJ2-7, is KAGVTQTPRYLIKTRGQQVTLSCSPISGHRSVSWYQQTPGQGLQFLFEYFSETQRNKGNFPGRFSGRQFSNSRSEMNVSTLELGDSALYLCASSFHQGESEQYFGPGTRLTVT.

This clonotype was seen at least ten times. This chain connects TRBV20-1 to TRBJ2-2; 12 bases match TRBD2. This CDR3 is 17 amino acids long. V trimming: 1 base; J trimming: 4 bases; junction bases outside the gene matches: 7. From germline, CDR1 is DFQATT and CDR2 SNEGSKA (reference sequence). The CDR3 loop reads CSARGPSGGAGTGELFF. In DNA, the CDR3 is TGCAGTGCTAGAGGTCCTAGCGGGGGGGCCGGCACCGGGGAGCTGTTTTTT.

This clonotype was recorded a few times. The gene calls are TRBV20-1 and TRBJ1-1; possibly TRBD1 for D (6 bases). Germline V CDR1 and CDR2: DFQATT, SNEGSKA (reference sequence). The germline V and J ends were trimmed by 7 bases and 5 bases, with 17 bases remaining between them. The CDR3 length is 13 residues. CDR3 residues: CSVSQGSLTEAFF. In nucleotides, the CDR3 is TGCAGTGTCTCACAGGGTTCGTTAACTGAAGCTTTCTTT.

The chain is built from TRBV5-4 and TRBJ2-1; TRBD1 aligns across 9 bases. This CDR3 comprises 14 residues. Trimming at V came to 3 bases and at J to 9 bases, leaving 7 bases not matched to a gene. In germline, CDR1 is SGHNT, CDR2 YYREEE (reference sequence). In nucleotides, the CDR3 is TGTGCCAGCAGCTCAACAGGGGGCCGTTTTGAGCAGTTCTTC. As protein: CASSSTGGRFEQFF.

The V gene is TRBV10-3, the J gene TRBJ2-7; either TRBD1 or TRBD2 may supply D (5 bases each). The germline CDR1 and CDR2 sequences are ENHRY and SYGVKD. V shed 6 bases and J shed 5 bases, with 14 bases lying between them. The CDR3 runs to 13 residues. CDR3 residues: CAIRSQGADEQYF. Here the CDR3 DNA reads TGTGCCATCAGATCCCAGGGAGCAGACGAGCAGTACTTC.

The chain joins TRBV7-6 to TRBJ2-6; either TRBD1 or TRBD2 may fit D (5 bases each). The CDR3 sequence is 16 residues long. Germline CDR1 is SGHVS and CDR2 is FNYEAQ. The V end was cut by 4 bases, the J end by 10 bases, with 20 bases between. CDR3 amino acids: CASSSEAGPSVNVLTF. DNA of the CDR3: TGTGCCAGCAGCTCGGAGGCAGGGCCATCCGTTAACGTCCTGACTTTC.

The table lists this clonotype with a few counts. This rearrangement joins TRBV3-1 to TRBJ1-5; tentatively, D is TRBD1 (6 bases). Germline loops: CDR1 LGHDT, CDR2 YNNKEL (reference sequence). V lost 5 bases, J lost 4 bases, and 9 bases lay in between. The CDR3 is 13 amino acids. The CDR3 region has the DNA TGTGCCAGCAGCGGGGGGGCAAATCAGCCCCAGCATTTT. This translates into CASSGGANQPQHF. Based on the CDR3 plus reference TRBV3-1 and TRBJ1-5, the full variable domain is DTAVSQTPKYLVTQMGNDKSIKCEQNLGHDTMYWYKQDSKKFLKIMFSYNNKELIINETVPNRFSPKSPDKAHLNLHINSLELGDSAVYFCASSGGANQPQHFGDGTRLSIL.

This clonotype was counted a few times. The chain uses TRBV5-1 and TRBJ1-2, with TRBD1 matching 10 bases. The CDR3 consists of 16 residues. Trimming took 4 bases from V and 3 from J; bases not matched to a gene: 9. Per germline, CDR1 SGHRS and CDR2 YFSETQ. For the CDR3, the DNA is TGCGCCAGCAGCGACCCGGGGGACAGGGGAGACTATGGCTACACCTTC. Protein: CASSDPGDRGDYGYTF.